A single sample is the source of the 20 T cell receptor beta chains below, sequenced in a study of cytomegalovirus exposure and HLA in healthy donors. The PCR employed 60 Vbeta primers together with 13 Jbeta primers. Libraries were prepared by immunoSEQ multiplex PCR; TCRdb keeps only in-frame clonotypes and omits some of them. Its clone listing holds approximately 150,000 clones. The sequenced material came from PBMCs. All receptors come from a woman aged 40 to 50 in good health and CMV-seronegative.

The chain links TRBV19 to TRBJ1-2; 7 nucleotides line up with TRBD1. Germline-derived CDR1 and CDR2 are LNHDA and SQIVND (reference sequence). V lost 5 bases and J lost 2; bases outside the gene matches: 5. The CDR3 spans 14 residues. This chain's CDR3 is CASSYPDRNYGYTF. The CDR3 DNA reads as TGTGCCAGTAGTTACCCGGACAGGAACTATGGCTACACCTTC.

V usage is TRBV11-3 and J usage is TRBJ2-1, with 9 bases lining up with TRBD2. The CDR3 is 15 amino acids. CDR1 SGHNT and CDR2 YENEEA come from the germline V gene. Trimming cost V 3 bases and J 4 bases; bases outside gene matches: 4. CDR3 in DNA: TGTGCCAGCAGCTTCTCGCGGGGGGGTTACAATGAGCAGTTCTTC. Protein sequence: CASSFSRGGYNEQFF.

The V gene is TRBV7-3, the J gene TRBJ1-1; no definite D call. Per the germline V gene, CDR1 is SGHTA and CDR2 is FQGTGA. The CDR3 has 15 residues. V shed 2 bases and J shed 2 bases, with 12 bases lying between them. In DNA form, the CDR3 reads TGTGCCAGCAGCTTAGGGAGTCCAGGTAACACTGAAGCTTTCTTT. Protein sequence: CASSLGSPGNTEAFF.

CDR3 sequence reads: CASSRGREETQYF. The CDR3 DNA sequence: TGTGCCAGCAGCCGCGGGCGGGAAGAGACCCAGTACTTC. The rearrangement joins TRBV7-2 to TRBJ2-5, with D maybe TRBD2 (5 bases). Germline V gene data show CDR1 as SGHTA and CDR2 as FQGNSA. This CDR3 comprises 13 residues. Deletions cut 5 bases from V and 3 bases from J, with 10 bases between. The variable domain in full, completed from reference TRBV7-2 and TRBJ2-5, reads GAGVSQSPSNKVTEKGKDVELRCDPISGHTALYWYRQSLGQGLEFLIYFQGNSAPDKSGLPSDRFSAERTGGSVSTLTIQRTQQEDSAVYLCASSRGREETQYFGPGTRLLVL.

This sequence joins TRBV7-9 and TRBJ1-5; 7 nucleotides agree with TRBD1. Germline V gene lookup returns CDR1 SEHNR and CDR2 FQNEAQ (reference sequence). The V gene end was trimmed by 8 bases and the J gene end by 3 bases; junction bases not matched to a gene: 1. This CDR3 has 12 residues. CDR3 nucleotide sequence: TGTGCCAGCGGACAGGACAATCAGCCCCAGCATTTT. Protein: CASGQDNQPQHF.

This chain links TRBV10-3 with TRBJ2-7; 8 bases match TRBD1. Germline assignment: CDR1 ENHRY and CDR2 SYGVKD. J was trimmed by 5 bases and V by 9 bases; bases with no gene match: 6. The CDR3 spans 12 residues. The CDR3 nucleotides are TGTGCCATTAGTCCGACAGGGGACGAGCAGTACTTC. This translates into CAISPTGDEQYF.

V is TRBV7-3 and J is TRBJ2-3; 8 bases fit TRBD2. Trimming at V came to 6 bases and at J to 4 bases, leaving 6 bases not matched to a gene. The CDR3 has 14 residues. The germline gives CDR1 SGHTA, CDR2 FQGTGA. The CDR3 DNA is TGTGCCAGCAGTCCTGCGGGGGGCCCAGATACGCAGTATTTT. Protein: CASSPAGGPDTQYF. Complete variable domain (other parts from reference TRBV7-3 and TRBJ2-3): GAGVSQTPSNKVTEKGKYVELRCDPISGHTALYWYRQSLGQGPEFLIYFQGTGAADDSGLPNDRFFAVRPEGSVSTLKIQRTERGDSAVYLCASSPAGGPDTQYFGPGTRLTVL.

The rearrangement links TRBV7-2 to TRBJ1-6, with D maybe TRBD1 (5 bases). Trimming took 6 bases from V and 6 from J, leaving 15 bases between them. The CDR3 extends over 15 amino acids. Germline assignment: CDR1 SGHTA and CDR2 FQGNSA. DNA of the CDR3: TGTGCCAGCAGTCTTAGTGACAGATTTAATTCACCCCTCCACTTT. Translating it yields CASSLSDRFNSPLHF.

This CDR3 is CASSSKAGMGAYYEQYF. The DNA for the CDR3 is TGTGCCAGCAGCTCAAAAGCGGGGATGGGGGCTTACTACGAGCAGTACTTC. The J gene is TRBJ2-5, the V gene TRBV11-2; a possible D gene is TRBD2 (7 bases). The better agreement between TRBJ2-7 and the DNA end casts doubt on the J call. The germline V gene encodes CDR1 SGHAT and CDR2 FQNNGV. This CDR3 is built from 17 residues.

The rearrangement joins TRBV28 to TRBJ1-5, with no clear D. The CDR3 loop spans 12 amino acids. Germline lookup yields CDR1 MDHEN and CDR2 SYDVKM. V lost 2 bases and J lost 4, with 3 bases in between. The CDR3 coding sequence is TGTGCCAGCAGTTTAATAAATCAGCCCCAGCATTTT. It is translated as CASSLINQPQHF.

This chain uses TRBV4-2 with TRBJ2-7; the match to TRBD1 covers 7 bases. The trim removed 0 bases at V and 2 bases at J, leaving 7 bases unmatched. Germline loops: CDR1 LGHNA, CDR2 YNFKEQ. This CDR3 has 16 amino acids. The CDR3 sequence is CASSQDLRQGTYEQYF. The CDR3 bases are TGTGCCAGCAGCCAAGATCTTAGACAGGGAACCTACGAGCAGTACTTC.

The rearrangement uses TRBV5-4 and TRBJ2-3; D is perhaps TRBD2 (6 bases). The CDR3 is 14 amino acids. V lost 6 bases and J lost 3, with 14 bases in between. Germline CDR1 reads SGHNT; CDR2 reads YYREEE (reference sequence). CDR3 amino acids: CASNLGLLTDTQYF. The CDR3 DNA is TGTGCCAGCAACCTCGGACTACTTACAGATACGCAGTATTTT.

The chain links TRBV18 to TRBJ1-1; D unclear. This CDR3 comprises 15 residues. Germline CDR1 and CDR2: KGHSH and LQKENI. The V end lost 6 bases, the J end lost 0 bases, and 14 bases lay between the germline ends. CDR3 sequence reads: CASSQRHQMNTEAFF. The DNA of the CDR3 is TGTGCCAGCTCCCAACGACATCAAATGAACACTGAAGCTTTCTTT.

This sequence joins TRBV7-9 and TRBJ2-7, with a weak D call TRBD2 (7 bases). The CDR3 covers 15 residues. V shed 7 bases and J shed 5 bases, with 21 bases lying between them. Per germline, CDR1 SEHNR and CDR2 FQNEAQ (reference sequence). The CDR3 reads CASTRSGGLGDEQYF. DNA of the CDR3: TGTGCCAGCACCCGTTCGGGGGGCCTGGGAGACGAGCAGTACTTC.

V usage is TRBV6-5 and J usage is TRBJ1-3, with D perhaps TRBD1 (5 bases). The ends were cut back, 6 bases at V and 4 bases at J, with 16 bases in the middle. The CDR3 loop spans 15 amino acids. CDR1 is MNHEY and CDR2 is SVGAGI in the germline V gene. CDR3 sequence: CASSLDPGNGNTIYF. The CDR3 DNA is TGTGCCAGCAGCCTAGACCCAGGGAACGGAAACACCATATATTTT.

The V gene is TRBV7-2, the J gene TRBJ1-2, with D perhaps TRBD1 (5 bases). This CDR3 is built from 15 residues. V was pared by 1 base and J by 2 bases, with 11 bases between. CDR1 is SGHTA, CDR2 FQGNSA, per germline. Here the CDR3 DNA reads TGTGCCAGCAGCTTAGTAGCAGGGATGAACTATGGCTACACCTTC. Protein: CASSLVAGMNYGYTF.

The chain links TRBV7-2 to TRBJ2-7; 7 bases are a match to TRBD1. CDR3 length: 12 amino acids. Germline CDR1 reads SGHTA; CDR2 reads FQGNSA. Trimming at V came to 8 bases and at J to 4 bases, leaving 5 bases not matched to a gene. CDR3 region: CASGARGYEQYF. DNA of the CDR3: TGTGCCAGCGGTGCCAGGGGGTACGAGCAGTACTTC.

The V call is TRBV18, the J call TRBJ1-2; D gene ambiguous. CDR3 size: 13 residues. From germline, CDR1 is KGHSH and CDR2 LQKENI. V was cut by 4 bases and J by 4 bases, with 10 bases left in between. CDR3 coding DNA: TGTGCCAGCTCACAAGACAAGCTCTATGGCTACACCTTC. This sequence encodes CASSQDKLYGYTF.

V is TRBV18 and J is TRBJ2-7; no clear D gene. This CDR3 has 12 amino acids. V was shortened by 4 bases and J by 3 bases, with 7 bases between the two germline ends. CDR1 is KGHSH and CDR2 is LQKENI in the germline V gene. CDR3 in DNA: TGTGCCAGCTCACTAAATCTCTACGAGCAGTACTTC. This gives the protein CASSLNLYEQYF.

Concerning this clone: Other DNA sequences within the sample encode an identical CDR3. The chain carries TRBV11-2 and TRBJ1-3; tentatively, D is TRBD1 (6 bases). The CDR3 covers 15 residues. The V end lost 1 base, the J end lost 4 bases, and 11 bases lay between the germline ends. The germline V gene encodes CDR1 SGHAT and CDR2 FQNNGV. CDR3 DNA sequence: TGTGCCAGCAGCTTAGGGGGGGGCCGCGGAAACACCATATATTTT. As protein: CASSLGGGRGNTIYF.